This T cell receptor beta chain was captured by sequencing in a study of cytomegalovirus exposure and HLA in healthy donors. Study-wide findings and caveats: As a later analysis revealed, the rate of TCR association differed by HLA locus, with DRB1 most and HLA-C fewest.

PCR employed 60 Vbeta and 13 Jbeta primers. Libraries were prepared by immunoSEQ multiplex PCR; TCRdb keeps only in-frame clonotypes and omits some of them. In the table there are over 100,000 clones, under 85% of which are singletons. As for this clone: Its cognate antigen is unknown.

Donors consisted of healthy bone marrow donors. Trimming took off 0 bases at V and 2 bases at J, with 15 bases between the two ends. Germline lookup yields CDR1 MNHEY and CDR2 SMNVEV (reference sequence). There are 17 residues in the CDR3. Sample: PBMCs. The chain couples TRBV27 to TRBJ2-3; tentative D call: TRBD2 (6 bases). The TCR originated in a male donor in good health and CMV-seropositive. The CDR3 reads CASSLSWGDSHTDTQYF. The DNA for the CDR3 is TGTGCCAGCAGTTTATCCTGGGGGGATTCTCACACAGATACGCAGTATTTT.